This T cell receptor (beta chain) stems from a study of T-cell reconstitution after alpha-beta-depleted transplantation in children. Study-level points and caveats: After transplant, at about two months, alpha-beta T cells were reportedly derived from several hundred expanded graft clones.

This clonotype has at least ten counts. The antigen is not known. Trimming cost V 1 base and J 6 bases; bases outside gene matches: 3. The CDR3 runs 15 residues. Germline-derived CDR1 and CDR2 are SEHNR and FQNEAQ (reference sequence). Researchers prepared the TCRbeta library using unique molecular identifiers, the study reports. One entry per CDR3 protein results from TCRdb running MiXCR on the PCR reads. The table records about 980,000 distinct CDR3 sequences, about 29% of them present only once. Here the sequenced sample was PBMCs, mostly from graft donor cells, taken 360 days after TCRalphabeta/CD19-depleted stem cell transplant. The sequence was obtained from a boy under two years old who had a stem cell transplant for SCID, so the T cells may come from the graft donor. The genes are TRBV7-9 and TRBJ2-1; TRBD2 matches 10 bases. The CDR3 loop is CASSLERGGPNEQFF. The CDR3 coding sequence is TGTGCCAGCAGCTTAGAGCGGGGGGGACCCAATGAGCAGTTCTTC.